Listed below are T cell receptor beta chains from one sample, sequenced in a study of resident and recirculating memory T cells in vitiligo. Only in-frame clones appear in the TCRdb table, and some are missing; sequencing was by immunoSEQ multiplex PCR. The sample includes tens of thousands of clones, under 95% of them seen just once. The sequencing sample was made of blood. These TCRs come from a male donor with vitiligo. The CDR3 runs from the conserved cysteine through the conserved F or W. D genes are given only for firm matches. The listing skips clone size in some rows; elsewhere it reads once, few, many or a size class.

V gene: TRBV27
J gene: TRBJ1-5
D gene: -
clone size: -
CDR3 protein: CASSRRGGSYSNQPQHF
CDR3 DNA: TGTGCCAGCAGTCGTAGGGGGGGCAGTTATAGCAATCAGCCCCAGCATTTT

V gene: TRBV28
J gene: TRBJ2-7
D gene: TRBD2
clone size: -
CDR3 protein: CASTPGGSSYEQYF
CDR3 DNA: TGTGCCAGCACTCCGGGGGGGAGCTCCTACGAGCAGTACTTC

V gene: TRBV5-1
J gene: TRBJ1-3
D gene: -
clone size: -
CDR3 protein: CASSLTSNSGNTIYF
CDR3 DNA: TGCGCCAGCAGCCTGACATCGAACTCTGGAAACACCATATATTTT

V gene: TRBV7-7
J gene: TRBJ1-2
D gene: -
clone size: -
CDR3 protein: CASSPLGAYGYTF
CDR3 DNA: TGTGCCAGCAGCCCCCTAGGAGCTTATGGCTACACCTTC

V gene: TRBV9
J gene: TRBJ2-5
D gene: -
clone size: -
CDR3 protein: CASSEQRKETQYF
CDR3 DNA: TGTGCCAGCAGCGAACAGAGAAAAGAGACCCAGTACTTC

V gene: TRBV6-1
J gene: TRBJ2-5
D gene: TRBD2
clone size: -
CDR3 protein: CASSGLAGGETQYF
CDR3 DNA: TGTGCCAGCAGTGGACTAGCGGGAGGAGAGACCCAGTACTTC

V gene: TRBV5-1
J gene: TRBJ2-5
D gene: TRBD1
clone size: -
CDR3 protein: CASSSDRGLASRQTQYF
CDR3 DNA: TGCGCCAGCAGCTCCGACAGGGGTTTGGCTAGTAGACAGACCCAGTACTTC

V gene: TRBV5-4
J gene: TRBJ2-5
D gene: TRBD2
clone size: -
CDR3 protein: CASSFMNLAGGETQYF
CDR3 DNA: TGTGCCAGCAGCTTCATGAACCTAGCGGGTGGTGAGACCCAGTACTTC

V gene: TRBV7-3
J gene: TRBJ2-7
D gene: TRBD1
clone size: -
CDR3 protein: CASSFGQGSYEQYF
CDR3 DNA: TGTGCCAGCAGCTTCGGACAGGGATCCTACGAGCAGTACTTC

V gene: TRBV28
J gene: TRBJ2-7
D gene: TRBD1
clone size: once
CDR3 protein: CASSWTGYEQYF
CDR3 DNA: TGTGCCAGCAGCTGGACAGGGTACGAGCAGTACTTC

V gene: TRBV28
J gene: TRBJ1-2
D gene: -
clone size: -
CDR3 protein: CASSFLAFGQSNYGYTF
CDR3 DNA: TGTGCCAGCAGTTTTCTGGCTTTTGGGCAGTCTAACTATGGCTACACCTTC

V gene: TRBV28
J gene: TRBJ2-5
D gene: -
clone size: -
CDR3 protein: CASSSPSGGGETQYF
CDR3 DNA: TGTGCCAGCAGTTCCCCTAGCGGAGGGGGGGAGACCCAGTACTTC

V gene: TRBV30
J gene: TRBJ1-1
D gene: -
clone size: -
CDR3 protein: CAWSARGGTEAFF
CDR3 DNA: TGTGCCTGGAGTGCCCGGGGGGGAACCGAAGCTTTCTTT

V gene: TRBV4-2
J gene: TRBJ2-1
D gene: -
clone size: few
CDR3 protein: CASSHGQKRDEQFF
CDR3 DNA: TGTGCCAGCAGCCACGGTCAAAAGAGGGATGAGCAGTTCTTC

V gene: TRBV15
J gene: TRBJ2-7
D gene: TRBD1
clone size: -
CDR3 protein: CATSTTGTGHYEQYF
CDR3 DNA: TGTGCCACCAGCACCACCGGGACAGGACACTACGAGCAGTACTTC

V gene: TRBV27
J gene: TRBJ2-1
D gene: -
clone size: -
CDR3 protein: CASSLSPGSSYNEQFF
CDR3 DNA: TGTGCCAGCAGTTTATCCCCGGGAAGCTCCTACAATGAGCAGTTCTTC

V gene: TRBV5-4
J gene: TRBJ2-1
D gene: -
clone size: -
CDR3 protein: CASSFTTGVAYNEQFF
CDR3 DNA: TGTGCCAGCAGCTTCACTACAGGAGTTGCCTACAATGAGCAGTTCTTC

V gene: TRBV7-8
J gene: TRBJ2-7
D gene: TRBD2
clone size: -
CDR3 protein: CASSQTSGRVQRLYF
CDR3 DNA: TGTGCCAGCAGCCAGACTAGCGGGAGGGTCCAGAGGTTATACTTC

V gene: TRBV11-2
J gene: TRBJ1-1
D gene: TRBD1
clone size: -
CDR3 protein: CASSSYRGPNTEAFF
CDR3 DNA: TGTGCCAGCAGCTCCTACAGGGGACCGAACACTGAAGCTTTCTTT

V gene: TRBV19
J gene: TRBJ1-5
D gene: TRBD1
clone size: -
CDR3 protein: CASSIGRGPQPQHF
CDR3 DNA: TGTGCCAGTAGTATTGGCAGGGGGCCTCAGCCCCAGCATTTT

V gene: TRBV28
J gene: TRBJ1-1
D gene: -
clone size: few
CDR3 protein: CASSTGGRNTEAFF
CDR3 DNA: TGTGCCAGCAGTACGGGGGGTCGGAACACTGAAGCTTTCTTT

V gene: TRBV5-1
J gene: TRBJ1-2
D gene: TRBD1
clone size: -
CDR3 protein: CASSLTTGVGNGYTF
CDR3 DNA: TGCGCCAGCAGCTTAACGACAGGGGTGGGGAATGGCTACACCTTC

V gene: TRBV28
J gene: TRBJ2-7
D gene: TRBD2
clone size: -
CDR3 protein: CASRDGTSGLAWEQYF
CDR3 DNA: TGTGCCAGCAGGGACGGGACTAGCGGCCTTGCTTGGGAGCAGTACTTC

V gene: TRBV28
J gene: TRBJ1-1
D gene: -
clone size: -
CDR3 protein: CASSLYSVNTEAFF
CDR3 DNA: TGTGCCAGCAGTTTATATTCAGTGAACACTGAAGCTTTCTTT

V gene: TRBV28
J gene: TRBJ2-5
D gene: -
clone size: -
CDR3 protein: CASSLPQGKETQYF
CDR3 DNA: TGTGCCAGCAGTTTACCTCAGGGAAAAGAGACCCAGTACTTC

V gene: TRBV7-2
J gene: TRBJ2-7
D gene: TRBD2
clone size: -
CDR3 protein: CASSSEAGVGYEQYF
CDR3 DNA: TGTGCCAGCAGCTCGGAAGCGGGAGTAGGTTACGAGCAGTACTTC

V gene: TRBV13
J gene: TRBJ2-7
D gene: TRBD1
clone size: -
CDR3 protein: CASSFRTGVYEQYF
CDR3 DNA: TGTGCCAGCAGCTTCCGGACAGGGGTCTACGAGCAGTACTTC

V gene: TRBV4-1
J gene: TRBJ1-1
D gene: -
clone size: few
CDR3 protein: CASSQDSGNTEAFF
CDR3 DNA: TGCGCCAGCAGCCAAGATTCGGGGAACACTGAAGCTTTCTTT

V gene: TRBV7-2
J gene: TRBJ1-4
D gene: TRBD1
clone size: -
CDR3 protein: CASSPQGAGEKLFF
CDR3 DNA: TGTGCCAGCAGCCCTCAGGGGGCAGGGGAAAAACTGTTTTTT

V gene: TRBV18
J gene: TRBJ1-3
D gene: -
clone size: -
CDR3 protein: CASSPPLTRTIYF
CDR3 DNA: TGTGCCAGCTCACCACCGTTGACAAGGACCATATATTTT

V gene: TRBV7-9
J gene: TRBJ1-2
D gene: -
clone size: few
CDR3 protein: CASSLDGEFYGYTF
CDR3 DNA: TGTGCCAGCAGCTTAGACGGGGAGTTCTATGGCTACACCTTC

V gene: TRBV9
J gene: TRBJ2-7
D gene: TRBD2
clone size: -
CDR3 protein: CASSLRLAGYEQYF
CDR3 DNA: TGTGCCAGCAGCTTAAGACTAGCGGGCTACGAGCAGTACTTC

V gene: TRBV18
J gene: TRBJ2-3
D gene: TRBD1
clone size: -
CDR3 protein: CASPGGLAGPDTQYF
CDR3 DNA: TGTGCCAGCCCAGGGGGCCTAGCAGGACCAGATACGCAGTATTTT

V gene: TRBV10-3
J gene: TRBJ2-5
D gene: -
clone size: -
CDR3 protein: CAISEGRQKEETQYF
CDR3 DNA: TGTGCCATCAGTGAGGGCCGACAGAAAGAGGAGACCCAGTACTTC

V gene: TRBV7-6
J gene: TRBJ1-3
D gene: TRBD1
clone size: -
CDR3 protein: CASSLDRGPGNTIYF
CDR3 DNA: TGTGCCAGCAGCTTGGACAGGGGGCCTGGAAACACCATATATTTT

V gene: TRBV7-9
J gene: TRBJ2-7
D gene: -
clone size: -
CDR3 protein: CASRSRGIPSEQYF
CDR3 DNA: TGTGCCAGCAGGAGTCGCGGGATTCCTAGCGAGCAGTACTTC

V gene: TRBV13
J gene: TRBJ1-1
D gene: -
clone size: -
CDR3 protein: CASSPGLLMNTEAFF
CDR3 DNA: TGTGCCAGCAGCCCTGGACTGCTCATGAACACTGAAGCTTTCTTT

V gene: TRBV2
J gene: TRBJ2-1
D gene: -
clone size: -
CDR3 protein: CASSESGIGGDEQFF
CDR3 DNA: TGTGCCAGCAGTGAAAGCGGGATAGGGGGGGATGAGCAGTTCTTC

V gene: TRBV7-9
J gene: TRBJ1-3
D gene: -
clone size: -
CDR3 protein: CASGDFSGNTIYF
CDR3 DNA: TGTGCCAGCGGGGACTTCTCTGGAAACACCATATATTTT

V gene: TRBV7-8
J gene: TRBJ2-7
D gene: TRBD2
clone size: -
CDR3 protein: CASSSQGLLGREQYF
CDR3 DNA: TGTGCCAGCAGCTCGCAGGGACTACTTGGTCGCGAGCAGTACTTC

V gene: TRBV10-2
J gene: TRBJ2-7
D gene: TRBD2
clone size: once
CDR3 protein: CASSGGGLAGVYYEQYF
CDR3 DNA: TGCGCCAGCAGTGGAGGGGGACTAGCGGGAGTCTACTACGAGCAGTACTTC

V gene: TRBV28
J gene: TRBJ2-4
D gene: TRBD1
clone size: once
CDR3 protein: CASISDRVKNIQYF
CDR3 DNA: TGTGCCAGCATCTCGGACAGGGTCAAAAACATTCAGTACTTC